Listed here are 18 T cell receptor beta chains from one sample, sequenced in a study of CD8+CD57+ T cells in acquired aplastic anemia. CDR3 and TCR beta VDJ profiling relied on a genomic DNA template. TCRdb reprocessed the reads with MiXCR, giving one entry per CDR3 protein. The sample consists of 250,000 to 350,000 distinct CDR3 sequences, 55% to 65% of them appearing once. Sequences were obtained from sorted CD4+, CD8+, or CD8+CD57+ T cells (not recorded which) from PBMCs. Receptors were obtained from a human donor with severe aplastic anemia or a healthy control (not recorded which).

The J gene is TRBJ1-4, the V gene TRBV2, with TRBD1 identical over 10 bases. The CDR3 has 13 amino acids. The germline CDR1 and CDR2 sequences are SNHLY and FYNNEI. With V trimmed by 7 bases and J by 7 bases, 3 bases remained unmatched. CDR3 DNA: TGTGCCAGCACGAGGACAGGGGGTGAAAAACTGTTTTTT. Its translation is CASTRTGGEKLFF.

The chain employs TRBV7-8 and TRBJ2-1; 10 bases are shared with TRBD2. Germline lookup yields CDR1 SGHVS and CDR2 FQNEAQ. The CDR3 runs to 17 residues. V trimming: 6 bases; J trimming: 5 bases; junction bases outside the gene matches: 13. The CDR3 sequence: CASSNPGLAGAHNEQFF. The DNA for the CDR3 is TGTGCCAGCAGTAACCCTGGGCTAGCGGGAGCCCACAATGAGCAGTTCTTC.

This clonotype was detected once. The chain couples TRBV18 to TRBJ2-7; TRBD1 matches 8 bases. V lost 6 bases to trimming and J lost 0 bases; unmatched junction nucleotides: 13. Germline loops: CDR1 KGHSH, CDR2 LQKENI. The CDR3 length is 17 residues. The CDR3 protein is CASSSRTGGGSSYEQYF. CDR3 nucleotides: TGTGCCAGCTCGAGCCGTACAGGGGGTGGTAGCTCCTACGAGCAGTACTTC.

This clonotype has at least ten counts. This chain joins TRBV12-3 or TRBV12-4 and TRBJ1-2, with 7 bases identical to TRBD1. After removal of 1 base from V and 8 bases from J, the junction contained 4 bases not matched to a gene. The CDR3 covers 13 residues. The DNA for the CDR3 is TGTGCCAGCAGTTTAGGGCAGGGGGACGGCTACACCTTC. Translating it yields CASSLGQGDGYTF.

In this sample, this clonotype turned up many times. The genes are TRBV6-2 or TRBV6-3 and TRBJ1-6; 7 bases fit TRBD1. Germline V lookup: CDR1 MNHEY, CDR2 SVGEGT. The CDR3 extends over 14 amino acids. The junction had 5 bases not matched to a gene; V was cut back by 6 bases and J by 6 bases. Here the CDR3 reads CASRPRQGNSPLHF. In nucleotides, the CDR3 is TGTGCCAGCAGGCCCCGACAGGGTAATTCACCCCTCCACTTT.

This clonotype turned up a few times. V usage is TRBV7-9 and J usage is TRBJ2-7, with 12 bases that match TRBD1. V dropped 6 bases and J dropped 3; count of bases not matched to a gene: 3. This CDR3 region has 14 residues. The germline CDR1 and CDR2 sequences are SEHNR and FQNEAQ (reference sequence). The CDR3 DNA is TGTGCCAGCAGTGGGACAGGGGGCGACTACGAGCAGTACTTC. Protein: CASSGTGGDYEQYF.

A note on this clonotype: A much more abundant neighbour one base away suggests this may be a read error. V usage is TRBV9 and J usage is TRBJ2-1, with TRBD2 identical over 8 bases. This CDR3 spans 19 amino acids. V trimming: 0 bases; J trimming: 6 bases; junction bases outside the gene matches: 17. Germline V gene data show CDR1 as SGDLS and CDR2 as YYNGEE. CDR3 coding DNA: TGTGCCAGCAGCGTAGAGCGGGTCGGGAGCGGGGGCCTTAGCAATGAGCAGTTCTTC. Amino acids: CASSVERVGSGGLSNEQFF.

This clonotype was detected a few times. The chain carries TRBV7-2 and TRBJ1-1; 8 nucleotides match TRBD1. The CDR3 sequence is 17 residues long. Germline V gene lookup returns CDR1 SGHTA and CDR2 FQGNSA. V lost 6 bases to trimming and J lost 0 bases; unmatched junction nucleotides: 12. CDR3 protein: CASSSGRTGRMNTEAFF. DNA of the CDR3: TGTGCCAGCAGTTCAGGACGGACAGGGCGCATGAACACTGAAGCTTTCTTT.

As regards this clonotype: A clone one base away is much larger, so this may be a read error. This rearrangement joins TRBV19 to TRBJ2-4; no clear D gene. Germline CDR1 reads LNHDA; CDR2 reads SQIVND (reference sequence). The CDR3 has 17 residues. CDR3 sequence (DNA): TGTGCCAATAGTATGGCCTGGAATACCCTAGCCAAAAACATTCAGTACTTC. Residues: CANSMAWNTLAKNIQYF.

Of note for this clonotype: This CDR3 fails to terminate in the conserved phenylalanine or tryptophan, so it likely reflects a read error. It is unclear where the CDR3 begins or ends on the DNA, so no DNA is shown, and the CDR3 is as TCRdb lists it. The chain is built from TRBV5-1 and TRBJ2-6. Germline V gene sequence: CDR1 SGHRS, CDR2 YFSETQ. The CDR3 is 9 amino acids long, termini counted. The CDR3 reads CASSWGGTS.

CDR3 in amino acids: CASSFGGIDQPQHF. CDR3 DNA: TGTGCCAGCAGCTTTGGAGGGATTGATCAGCCCCAGCATTTT. This chain joins TRBV7-9 and TRBJ1-5; D unresolved. The germline CDR1 and CDR2 sequences are SEHNR and FQNEAQ (reference sequence). This CDR3 spans 14 amino acids. V was trimmed by 3 bases and J by 5 bases, leaving 11 bases between them.

This clonotype was detected only a few times. This chain joins TRBV19 and TRBJ1-2; D perhaps matches TRBD1 (5 bases). CDR1 is LNHDA and CDR2 is SQIVND in the germline V gene (reference sequence). This CDR3 is built from 14 residues. Trimming removed 3 bases at V and 8 bases at J, with 16 bases between. As DNA, the CDR3 is TGTGCCAGTAGTATTGGTTGGCAGGGAGGCGGCTACACCTTC. It codes for CASSIGWQGGGYTF.

This clonotype came up a few times. V is TRBV10-3 and J is TRBJ2-3, with TRBD1 as a possible D gene (6 bases). This CDR3 contains 14 residues. The germline V gene has CDR1 ENHRY and CDR2 SYGVKD. The V end lost 9 bases, the J end lost 3 bases, and 16 bases lay between the germline ends. CDR3 in amino acids: CAISSGVGTDTQYF. CDR3 nucleotides: TGTGCCATTAGCTCAGGGGTCGGGACAGATACGCAGTATTTT.

This clonotype was counted at least ten times. This chain links TRBV19 with TRBJ2-1; D is unclear. CDR1 and CDR2 (germline): LNHDA, SQIVND (reference sequence). The CDR3 length is 11 residues. Trimming cost V 1 base and J 8 bases, with 3 bases left between them. CDR3 in amino acids: CASSIGDEQFF. As DNA, the CDR3 is TGTGCCAGTAGTATAGGAGATGAGCAGTTCTTC.

This chain joins TRBV5-1 and TRBJ2-7, with D tentatively TRBD1 (6 bases). Trimming cost V 2 bases and J 3 bases, with 12 bases left between them. This CDR3 has 14 residues. The germline V gene has CDR1 SGHRS and CDR2 YFSETQ. CDR3 bases: TGCGCCAGCAGCTTCCGGGACACCGGCTACGAGCAGTACTTC. It encodes CASSFRDTGYEQYF.

This chain connects TRBV15 to TRBJ1-1; D gene ambiguous. This CDR3 comprises 14 residues. CDR1 is LNHNV and CDR2 is YYDKDF in the germline V gene (reference sequence). The ends were cut back, 0 bases at V and 1 base at J, with 6 bases in the middle. CDR3 amino acids: CATSRDPKNTEAFF. DNA of the CDR3: TGTGCCACCAGCAGAGATCCCAAGAACACTGAAGCTTTCTTT.

This clonotype has ten or more counts. The genes are TRBV30 and TRBJ2-3; 7 bases map to TRBD2. Germline V gives CDR1 GTSNPN, CDR2 SVGIG (reference sequence). J was trimmed by 3 bases and V by 1 base; bases with no gene match: 4. The CDR3 is 14 amino acids. The CDR3 DNA follows: TGTGCCTGGAGTGCGCTAGCGGAAACAGATACGCAGTATTTT. This sequence encodes CAWSALAETDTQYF.

The V gene is TRBV25-1, the J gene TRBJ1-2; 7 bases are shared with TRBD1. The junction had 6 bases not matched to a gene; V was cut back by 6 bases and J by 2 bases. The CDR3 extends over 14 amino acids. CDR1 is MGHDK and CDR2 is SYGVNS in the germline V gene. The CDR3 region has the DNA TGTGCCAGCAGCGCCTGGGGACAGAACTATGGCTACACCTTC. Protein product: CASSAWGQNYGYTF.